This T cell receptor beta chain was profiled in a study of blood T cell repertoires in COVID-19. The overall study: Samples came from the United States, Italy and Spain, spanning acute and convalescent COVID-19. T cells, B-cell-depleted T cells, or PBMCs supplied cDNA or gDNA.

In germline, CDR1 is LGHNA, CDR2 YNFKEQ. V shed 3 bases and J 7 bases; nucleotides not matched to a gene: 12. The CDR3 runs 16 residues. This clone came up once. Only in-frame clones appear in the TCRdb table, and some are missing; sequencing was by immunoSEQ multiplex PCR. The sample has roughly 170,000 clones, less than 85% seen once. The sequenced sample consisted of peripheral blood. This TCR was recovered from a human donor in a cohort sampled during active COVID-19. The chain links TRBV4-2 to TRBJ2-7; 10 bases line up with TRBD2. The CDR3 bases are TGTGCCAGCAGCCACCCGACTAGCGGGCCCCTGAGGGAGCAGTACTTC. This encodes CASSHPTSGPLREQYF.